The T cell receptor (beta chain) under discussion was sequenced for a study of human T cells and chemical hapten exposure. Study at large: An approximately 2 cm by approximately 2 cm inner upper arm patch received 2% DPC for sensitization. Alopecia areata, totalis or universalis affected patients who were mostly female. The study, taken as a whole, reports: Having alopecia, the donors may differ immunologically from healthy people.

This clonotype was seen many times. Its antigen is not identified. TCRdb analysed the RACE reads with MiXCR anew, one entry per CDR3 protein. There are more than 250,000 distinct CDR3 sequences in the sample; approximately 8.4% occur only once, and about 2.1% lies in the top ten. The germline V gene has CDR1 MNHEY and CDR2 SMNVEV (reference sequence). V was clipped by 7 bases and J by 4 bases; unmatched bases: 6. This CDR3 spans 14 amino acids. Time point specified: pre-sensitization, week 0. Treatment in this sample: therapeutic diphenylcyclopropenone sensitization with weekly scalp DPC. This chain joins TRBV27 and TRBJ2-2, with TRBD2 matching 7 bases. The sample consisted of whole blood, taken in connection with sensitization to the hapten diphenylcyclopropenone (DPC). This TCR was sampled from a woman in her thirties or forties with alopecia areata. Some clones in this sample may be carry-over from other donors' samples. The CDR3 loop reads CASKAGAGTGELFF. In DNA, the CDR3 is TGTGCCAGCAAGGCGGGAGCGGGCACCGGGGAGCTGTTTTTT.